This T cell receptor beta chain was profiled in a study of cytomegalovirus exposure and HLA in healthy donors. The count of this clone is one. Assay used: immunoSEQ multiplex PCR; TCRdb lists only in-frame clones, some missing. The table lists roughly 260,000 clones, around nine tenths of them singletons. Germline V CDR1 and CDR2: SGHTA, FQGNSA. The CDR3 runs 13 residues. The V segment lost 1 base and the J segment 11 bases; nucleotides outside the gene matches: 6. This chain links TRBV7-2 with TRBJ1-1; 8 bases map to TRBD1. The source is a man in his late teens or twenties in good health and CMV-seronegative. The sample consisted of PBMCs. The CDR3 DNA sequence: TGTGCCAGCAGCTTAGGGTCGGACAGGGAGGCTTTCTTT. This codes for CASSLGSDREAFF.